Here is one T cell receptor beta chain with its context. Its antigen remains unknown. TCRdb keeps only in-frame clones here, not all; method: immunoSEQ multiplex PCR. The sample consists of about 2.1 million clones, around 93% of them appearing once. The entry originates in a study of shared clonotypes between healthy human individuals. General study points: Generation probabilities of non-shared clonotypes were lower (relative to those shared by all four donors).

Positive CCR7 selection of CD45RO-negative cells yielded the naive CD8 cells, and terminally differentiated effector memory CD45RA+ cells were excluded. Adult donors, all healthy and HIV-negative, had no recent acute infections or vaccinations. This sequence was found in a man younger than 35 in good health. Some clones in this sample may be carry-over from other donors' samples. The material sequenced was naive CD8+ T cells from PBMCs.

The CDR3 loop is CASSLTGIGTRQTQYF. The CDR3 bases are TGTGCCAGCAGTTTGACAGGGATTGGAACAAGGCAGACCCAGTACTTC. V and J are TRBV28 and TRBJ2-5, with 7 nucleotides matching TRBD1. The CDR3 has 16 amino acids. The V gene end was trimmed by 3 bases and the J gene end by 6 bases; junction bases not matched to a gene: 13. Per germline, CDR1 MDHEN and CDR2 SYDVKM.